Listed below are T cell receptor beta chains from one sample, sequenced in a study of radiotherapy plus CTLA-4 blockade in lung cancer. Profiled with immunoSEQ multiplex PCR; TCRdb holds only in-frame clones, not every one. The sample includes 40,000 to 45,000 clones, under 80% of them seen just once. Here the sequenced sample was peripheral blood, taken from a patient treated with radiotherapy plus ipilimumab. Every receptor here comes from a human donor with non-small cell lung cancer who had stable disease on radiotherapy plus ipilimumab. CDR3s include the opening cysteine and the closing phenylalanine or tryptophan. A D gene is named only where the DNA matches it firmly. Rows may omit the clone size; those that give it use once, few, many or a size class.

d_call cdr3_length clone_size j_call v_call cdr3_aa cdr3_nt
TRBD2 16 - TRBJ2-1 TRBV7-9 CASSKWTSDNYNEQFF TGTGCCAGCAGCAAATGGACTAGCGACAATTACAATGAGCAGTTCTTC
- 13 - TRBJ1-2 TRBV18 CASSPGQNYGYTF TGTGCCAGCTCACCTGGACAGAACTATGGCTACACCTTC
- 14 - TRBJ1-2 TRBV11-3 CASSLDQQSMGYTF TGTGCCAGCAGCTTAGATCAACAATCAATGGGCTACACCTTC
TRBD1 15 - TRBJ2-3 TRBV11-3 CASSLGGTVTDTQYF TGTGCCAGCAGCTTAGGGGGGACAGTCACAGATACGCAGTATTTT
TRBD2 15 - TRBJ2-1 TRBV4-1 CASSRPSGTYNEQFF TGCGCCAGCAGCCGGCCTAGCGGGACGTACAATGAGCAGTTCTTC
- 13 few TRBJ2-5 TRBV18 CASSPLLAETQYF TGTGCCAGCTCACCATTGCTAGCAGAGACCCAGTACTTC
TRBD1 14 - TRBJ2-3 TRBV29-1 CSVSGTDSTDTQYF TGCAGCGTCTCTGGGACAGATAGCACAGATACGCAGTATTTT
- 13 - TRBJ1-5 TRBV5-1 CASSTGRGQPQHF TGTGCCAGCAGCACAGGGAGGGGACAGCCCCAGCATTTT
TRBD1 16 - TRBJ1-2 TRBV19 CASTPTGQGRRYGYTF TGTGCCAGTACCCCCACTGGACAGGGGAGGAGGTATGGCTACACCTTC
TRBD2 15 - TRBJ2-7 TRBV6-1 CASRAGTTSSYEQYF TGTGCCAGCAGAGCCGGGACTACTTCGTCCTACGAGCAGTACTTC
- 15 - TRBJ2-3 TRBV5-6 CASSLTGYGTDTQYF TGTGCCAGCAGCTTAACAGGGTACGGCACAGATACGCAGTATTTT
- 14 few TRBJ1-2 TRBV6-5 CASSSLGGGFGYTF TGTGCCAGCAGTTCCCTAGGGGGGGGCTTTGGCTACACCTTC
- 14 - TRBJ2-3 TRBV5-1 CASSLELASDTQYF TGCGCCAGCAGCTTGGAACTAGCCTCAGATACGCAGTATTTT
TRBD2 17 - TRBJ2-3 TRBV7-2 CASSPKGSGGKSDTQYF TGTGCCAGCAGCCCCAAGGGGAGCGGGGGGAAATCAGATACGCAGTATTTT
TRBD1 15 - TRBJ2-2 TRBV6-6 CASSPRQGKHGELFF TGTGCCAGCAGTCCCAGACAGGGGAAGCACGGGGAGCTGTTTTTT
- 14 - TRBJ2-3 TRBV5-1 CASSFGDGTDTQYF TGCGCCAGCAGCTTCGGGGATGGCACAGATACGCAGTATTTT
TRBD2 15 - TRBJ2-5 TRBV11-2 CASNPAGAPGETQYF TGTGCCAGCAACCCAGCGGGGGCCCCGGGAGAGACCCAGTACTTC
- 14 medium-sized TRBJ1-2 TRBV19 CASTIGRESYGYTF TGTGCCAGTACCATAGGTCGGGAATCCTATGGCTACACCTTC
TRBD1 14 few TRBJ2-7 TRBV7-9 CASTPGQSSYEQYF TGTGCCAGCACCCCGGGACAGAGCTCCTACGAGCAGTACTTC
- 15 - TRBJ1-6 TRBV5-1 CASSLAVESNSPLHF TGCGCCAGCAGCTTGGCCGTGGAGAGTAATTCACCCCTCCACTTT
- 15 - TRBJ2-5 TRBV7-9 CASSFRTGGGETQYF TGTGCCAGCAGCTTTAGGACGGGGGGCGGCGAGACCCAGTACTTC
- 13 few TRBJ1-2 TRBV7-9 CASSLPSYLGYTF TGTGCCAGCAGCTTACCCTCCTACCTGGGCTACACCTTC
TRBD1 19 - TRBJ2-6 TRBV11-2 CASSPRTGSFSPGANVLTF TGTGCCAGCAGCCCAAGGACAGGGAGCTTCAGTCCTGGGGCCAACGTCCTGACTTTC
TRBD2 15 - TRBJ2-1 TRBV19 CASSISGGAMNEQFF TGTGCCAGTAGTATAAGCGGGGGGGCCATGAATGAGCAGTTCTTC
- 14 - TRBJ2-7 TRBV4-1 CASSRRTEDYEQYF TGCGCCAGCAGCCGGAGGACGGAGGACTACGAGCAGTACTTC
- 15 - TRBJ2-2 TRBV5-5 CASSLAGERAGELFF TGTGCCAGCAGCCTGGCAGGAGAGCGGGCCGGGGAGCTGTTTTTT
- 12 - TRBJ1-4 TRBV15 CATSTGIEKLFF TGTGCCACCAGCACAGGGATAGAAAAACTGTTTTTT
TRBD1 16 - TRBJ1-6 TRBV5-1 CASSLGRTGNNSPLHF TGCGCCAGCAGCTTGGGAAGGACAGGCAATAATTCACCCCTCCACTTT
- 15 - TRBJ1-3 TRBV2 CASAYGGNSGNTIYF TGTGCCAGCGCATACGGGGGGAACTCTGGAAACACCATATATTTT
- 13 - TRBJ1-1 TRBV18 CASSPDSGTEAFF TGTGCCAGCTCCCCAGACAGTGGCACTGAAGCTTTCTTT
- 13 - TRBJ1-1 TRBV18 CASSPRGIDEAFF TGTGCCAGCTCACCTAGGGGGATTGATGAAGCTTTCTTT
TRBD1 16 few TRBJ1-6 TRBV7-2 CASSPPDRGFWSPLHF TGTGCCAGCAGCCCGCCGGACAGGGGATTTTGGTCACCCCTCCACTTT
- 15 - TRBJ1-3 TRBV27 CASSLSRGSGNTIYF TGTGCCAGCAGTTTATCTAGGGGGTCTGGAAACACCATATATTTT
TRBD1 13 - TRBJ1-2 TRBV7-2 CASSPRTGGGYTF TGTGCCAGCAGCCCTAGGACAGGGGGTGGCTACACCTTC
TRBD1 15 - TRBJ2-2 TRBV25-1 CASSALDRADGELFF TGTGCCAGCAGTGCCCTCGACAGGGCCGACGGGGAGCTGTTTTTT
TRBD1 17 - TRBJ1-5 TRBV19 CASSMGAGGSKGQPQHF TGTGCCAGTAGTATGGGGGCAGGGGGGAGTAAAGGTCAGCCCCAGCATTTT
TRBD1 19 - TRBJ2-1 TRBV7-3 CASSLGRGGQGASYNEQFF TGTGCCAGCAGCTTAGGAAGAGGGGGACAGGGGGCGTCCTACAATGAGCAGTTCTTC
- 14 few TRBJ1-6 TRBV2 CASSVSTRDSPLHF TGTGCCAGCAGTGTCAGCACGAGGGATTCACCCCTCCACTTT
TRBD1 13 - TRBJ1-2 TRBV29-1 CSAKGDSGYGYTF TGCAGTGCGAAAGGGGACAGTGGCTATGGCTACACCTTC
TRBD2 17 - TRBJ2-3 TRBV7-8 CASSPRASGGTGDTQYF TGTGCCAGCAGCCCCCGGGCTAGCGGGGGAACGGGGGATACGCAGTATTTT
- 16 - TRBJ1-5 TRBV7-2 CASSANPGQIFWPQHF TGTGCCAGCAGCGCCAATCCAGGACAGATATTTTGGCCCCAGCATTTT
- 15 - TRBJ1-2 TRBV5-6 CASSLVRSPNYGYTF TGTGCCAGCAGCTTGGTGCGGTCTCCTAACTATGGCTACACCTTC
TRBD2 15 - TRBJ2-5 TRBV7-9 CASSKTSGVIETQYF TGTGCCAGCAGCAAGACTAGCGGGGTTATCGAGACCCAGTACTTC
TRBD2 18 - TRBJ2-1 TRBV7-9 CASSLGTSGGGSYNEQFF TGTGCCAGCAGCTTGGGGACTAGCGGGGGGGGCTCCTACAATGAGCAGTTCTTC
- 15 - TRBJ1-3 TRBV5-4 CASTSRGGGGNTIYF TGTGCCAGCACCAGCAGAGGGGGTGGCGGAAACACCATATATTTT
TRBD2 12 few TRBJ2-1 TRBV5-8 CASSLQRGGPFF TGTGCCAGCAGCTTGCAGCGGGGGGGCCCGTTCTTC